The 13 T cell receptor beta chains listed next were all sequenced from one sample in a study of blood T cell repertoires in COVID-19. TCRdb keeps only in-frame clones here, not all; method: immunoSEQ multiplex PCR. The sample contains 85,000 to 110,000 clones, over 75% of which appear only once. Sequenced material: peripheral blood. These receptors were obtained from a human donor in a cohort sampled during active COVID-19.

The CDR3 spells CASSFALAGELFF. For the CDR3, the DNA is TGTGCCAGCAGCTTCGCGCTAGCCGGGGAGCTGTTTTTT. The V and J genes are TRBV5-6 and TRBJ2-2, with D unresolved. CDR1 and CDR2 (germline): SGHDT, YYEEEE. This CDR3 has 13 residues. V gave up 2 bases and J gave up 6 bases, with 8 bases separating them.

The chain links TRBV18 to TRBJ2-7; possibly TRBD1 for D (5 bases). CDR3 size: 14 residues. The V gene lost 1 base and the J gene lost 7 bases, with 14 bases spanning the gap. Germline V gene sequence: CDR1 KGHSH, CDR2 LQKENI. This CDR3 reads CASSPRAGPAEQYF. The CDR3 nucleotides read TGTGCCAGCTCACCACGCGCAGGGCCCGCTGAGCAGTACTTC.

The V call is TRBV19, the J call TRBJ2-1; 7 bases match TRBD2. Looked up from germline, CDR1 is LNHDA and CDR2 is SQIVND (reference sequence). V trimming: 5 bases; J trimming: 0 bases; junction bases outside the gene matches: 4. The length of the CDR3 is 15 residues. As DNA, the CDR3 is TGTGCCAGTAGTCGAACTAGCGACTCCTACAATGAGCAGTTCTTC. Amino acid sequence: CASSRTSDSYNEQFF.

The chain recombines TRBV5-1 with TRBJ2-5; 13 bases are a match to TRBD2. V lost 0 bases to trimming and J lost 2 bases; unmatched junction nucleotides: 7. CDR1 is SGHRS and CDR2 is YFSETQ in the germline V gene. The CDR3 is 18 residues long. The CDR3 loop reads CASSLVGKLAGGQETQYF. CDR3 nucleotide sequence: TGCGCCAGCAGCTTGGTGGGGAAACTAGCGGGAGGGCAAGAGACCCAGTACTTC. The full variable domain, completed using reference TRBV5-1 and TRBJ2-5, is KAGVTQTPRYLIKTRGQQVTLSCSPISGHRSVSWYQQTPGQGLQFLFEYFSETQRNKGNFPGRFSGRQFSNSRSEMNVSTLELGDSALYLCASSLVGKLAGGQETQYFGPGTRLLVL.

This clone occurred once. The chain links TRBV11-3 to TRBJ2-2, with a tentative D call TRBD2 (6 bases). CDR3 size: 14 residues. CDR1 is SGHNT, CDR2 YENEEA, per germline. Trimming took 3 bases from V and 2 from J, leaving 7 bases between them. CDR3 DNA sequence: TGTGCCAGCAGCTTGGAGGGAAACACCGGGGAGCTGTTTTTT. Residues: CASSLEGNTGELFF.

This clone was counted a single time. The V and J genes are TRBV28 and TRBJ2-1; 9 positions agree with TRBD2. The V and J ends lost 3 bases and 7 bases, in that order; junction bases with no gene match: 16. The length of the CDR3 is 18 residues. Looked up from germline, CDR1 is MDHEN and CDR2 is SYDVKM. The DNA of the CDR3 is TGTGCCAGCAGTTTTCCAGTAAAGCGGGGGGAGGGCCGGAATGAGCAGTTCTTC. This translates into CASSFPVKRGEGRNEQFF.

This chain connects TRBV12-3 or TRBV12-4 to TRBJ1-5, with D possibly being TRBD1 (6 bases). V shed 6 bases and J shed 3 bases, with 9 bases lying between them. The CDR3 loop spans 13 amino acids. The CDR3 loop reads CASRGHTNQPQHF. The DNA of the CDR3 is TGTGCCAGCAGGGGACACACCAATCAGCCCCAGCATTTT.

The chain combines TRBV6-5 with TRBJ2-2; D is uncertain. With 8 bases removed from V and 6 bases from J, the gap between germline ends came to 7 bases. Germline V lookup: CDR1 MNHEY, CDR2 SVGAGI. The CDR3 consists of 11 residues. The CDR3 loop is CASARAGELFF. Here the CDR3 DNA reads TGTGCCAGCGCCCGCGCCGGGGAGCTGTTTTTT.

V is TRBV5-1 and J is TRBJ1-1; no clear D. Germline V gives CDR1 SGHRS, CDR2 YFSETQ. V lost 0 bases to trimming and J lost 0 bases, with 15 bases between them. The CDR3 sequence is 17 residues long. CDR3 residues: CASSLESIRNLNTEAFF. The CDR3 coding sequence is TGCGCCAGCAGCTTGGAGAGTATACGAAACTTGAACACTGAAGCTTTCTTT.

This sequence joins TRBV7-2 and TRBJ1-2, with D tentatively TRBD1 (5 bases). The CDR3 spans 15 residues. The V gene lost 1 base and the J gene lost 2 bases, with 11 bases spanning the gap. Germline assignment: CDR1 SGHTA and CDR2 FQGNSA. CDR3 region: CASSLDSSGNYGYTF. CDR3 nucleotide sequence: TGTGCCAGCAGCTTAGATTCGTCAGGGAACTATGGCTACACCTTC. Based on the CDR3 plus reference TRBV7-2 and TRBJ1-2, the full variable domain is GAGVSQSPSNKVTEKGKDVELRCDPISGHTALYWYRQSLGQGLEFLIYFQGNSAPDKSGLPSDRFSAERTGGSVSTLTIQRTQQEDSAVYLCASSLDSSGNYGYTFGSGTRLTVV.

V and J are TRBV19 and TRBJ2-4; tentatively, D is TRBD1 (6 bases). Germline V gene lookup returns CDR1 LNHDA and CDR2 SQIVND (reference sequence). The CDR3 has 16 amino acids. The V end lost 4 bases, the J end lost 0 bases, and 13 bases lay between the germline ends. The chain's CDR3 is CASSSAGVLAKNIQYF. CDR3 DNA: TGTGCCAGTAGTAGCGCAGGGGTGCTAGCCAAAAACATTCAGTACTTC.

This clone was seen a few times. The rearrangement links TRBV7-3 to TRBJ2-1; 10 positions agree with TRBD2. Germline CDR1 and CDR2: SGHTA and FQGTGA. CDR3 size: 15 residues. V gave up 4 bases and J gave up 1 base; unmatched junction bases: 1. The CDR3 nucleotides are TGTGCCAGCAGCTCTAGCGGGGGATCCTACAATGAGCAGTTCTTC. Amino acids: CASSSSGGSYNEQFF.

This chain joins TRBV5-1 and TRBJ2-3; D is unresolved. This CDR3 region has 15 residues. Germline V gene data show CDR1 as SGHRS and CDR2 as YFSETQ. Trimming left V 2 bases short and J 2 bases short, with 12 bases between. For the CDR3, the DNA is TGCGCCAGCAGCTTCAGGTGGCTGCTCACAGATACGCAGTATTTT. Protein sequence: CASSFRWLLTDTQYF.